Described below is a single T cell receptor beta chain sequence and its context. No antigen is known for it. The sample is drawn from a study of identical twins. General study results and limits: Invariant MAIT and iNKT cells could partly confound zero-insertion analyses.

TCRdb itself ran the 5' RACE reads through MiXCR, one entry per CDR3 protein. The sample records some 250,000 distinct CDR3 sequences, approximately 12% being singletons. CDR3 length equals 15 residues. Germline trimming cut 5 bases from V and 3 bases from J; bases unmatched to any gene: 6. The germline V gene encodes CDR1 SGHVS and CDR2 FNYEAQ. The same data also contributed to another study, on yellow fever vaccine responses in identical twins.

This sequence was found in a woman younger than 35 in good health. J is TRBJ2-3 and V is TRBV7-6; 9 bases are shared with TRBD2. Specimen: memory (CD45RO+) T cells sorted from blood. The CDR3 DNA follows: TGTGCCAGCAGCCGCGGGGGGGCTAGGACAGATACGCAGTATTTT. Encoded protein: CASSRGGARTDTQYF.